This T cell receptor (beta chain) was sequenced for a study of blood T cells in healthy people across ages (dated by TCRdb to the mid-2010s). Regarding the research as a whole: In model experiments, roughly one uniquely barcoded TCR beta cDNA molecule per two T cells was captured by template switching. Age-related changes in TCR beta repertoire diversity were measured in the study by deep sequencing normalized with unique cDNA molecular identifiers. The donors were divided into four age groups: young (average approximately 17 years), middle-aged (approximately 39), aged (about 62) and long-lived (around 87). Donors of different ages were randomly distributed across sequencing lanes to avoid experimental bias. Using the same blood draw, the study looked at two additional independent replicas of 1 million unique cDNA reads for two donors, one aged 18 to 30 and the other aged 80 or older.

For CDR1 and CDR2, the germline V gene lists MDHEN and SYDVKM. The CDR3 runs 12 amino acids, cysteine and phenylalanine included. The sequence is cut down to CDR3 DNA, 36 bases in frame from base 1. The library was obtained by 5' RACE. Sequencer: Illumina HiSeq 2500. A second PCR of roughly 7 to 11 cycles was run with a J-beta primer mix and a sample-barcoded 5' primer. Each TCR beta cDNA molecule received a unique molecular identifier from a template-switch 5' adaptor carrying 12 random nucleotides. Each sample yielded at least 2.5 million CDR3-containing paired-end reads. First-strand cDNA was synthesized from all RNA with the Mint cDNA synthesis kit, primed by a TRBC-specific oligonucleotide. All cDNA was treated with uracil-DNA glycosylase and then went through a first 18-cycle PCR with the universal primers M1SS and BC2_uni_R. The authors' analysis ran thus. Each sample was normalized by randomly selecting 1 million high-quality reads, each carrying a distinct molecular identifier. Instead of being binned into consensus sequences, reads with shared molecular identifiers were discarded. MiTCR, with a Q25 quality threshold and the strictest error-elimination algorithm, was used for CDR3 identification, clonotype clustering and error correction. A nonparametric unseen species model using Euler transformation provided a lower-bound estimate of total TCR beta diversity. TCRdb ran its own pipeline on the public reads, namely fastp trimming at Q25 and MiXCR clone calling, and kept in-frame beta chains. Each entry is one CDR3 protein sequence, shown with its most common DNA and genes. The authors' filters were not applied to this entry. The sample table lists a few hundred thousand distinct CDR3 sequences, 52% of them with a count of one. The top ten clones comprise around 53% of the sample.

The roughly 42 donors, aged about 6 to 95 years, were systemically healthy Caucasian individuals from Russia. Each donor gave 9.5 to 10 milliliters of peripheral blood, drawn into EDTA-treated Vacutainer tubes. Ficoll-Paque density-gradient centrifugation was used to isolate PBMCs, with at least 6 million per sample. Total RNA, at least 5 micrograms per sample, was extracted from PBMCs with Trizol reagent. Naive CD45RAhigh/CD27high T cell percentages were measured by flow cytometry on a PBMC aliquot from every donor. The paper as a whole reports these results and caveats: Estimates of total diversity based on one million sequenced T cells were regarded as lower bounds and as underestimates. Donor CMV infection status was unknown, potentially confounding age-related changes in expanded clonotypes. A strong correlation was found between observed TCR beta diversity and the percentage of naive T cells measured by flow cytometry. Compared with the aged group, the long-lived group had more naive CD4+ T cells, fewer expanded clones and increased TCR diversity, suggesting age selection. Since profiling was done on bulk unsorted PBMCs, naive and antigen-experienced compartments could not be conclusively compared. As age increased, observed TCR beta diversity per million T cells dropped in a roughly linear way, and a significant reduction was already evident by age 40.

In regard to this clonotype: This receptor's antigen is unknown. Mismatch with germline at one junction end may stem from a read error.

The specimen was blood. The clonotype originates from a man aged 55 to 69 in good health. The sequence is built from TRBV28 and TRBJ1-5; the D gene is not confidently resolved. In nucleotides, the sequence is TGTGCCACCCATGATAGCAATCAGCCCCTGCATTTT. Its protein reads: CATHDSNQPLHF.